This TCR beta chain was documented in a study of T cell responses to AZD1222 COVID-19 vaccine. The data were produced by immunoSEQ multiplex PCR, yet TCRdb's version contains in-frame clones alone and is incomplete. The table shows 140,000 or so clones, with roughly 88% occurring only once. Overall study findings and caveats: Unmutated regions of variants are reportedly targeted by nearly half of spike-specific TCRs.

The CDR3 sequence is 15 residues long. In germline, CDR1 is LGHNA, CDR2 YSLEER. With regard to this clone: Its antigen is as yet unknown.

This chain uses TRBV4-3 with TRBJ2-7; 11 bases are a match to TRBD2. The sample here was peripheral blood, taken on day 0 of AZD1222 vaccination. This clonotype was sampled from an adult in good health. CDR3 in amino acids: CSSSSGLAGIYEQYF. In DNA form, the CDR3 reads TGCTCATCCAGCAGTGGACTAGCGGGTATCTACGAGCAGTACTTC.